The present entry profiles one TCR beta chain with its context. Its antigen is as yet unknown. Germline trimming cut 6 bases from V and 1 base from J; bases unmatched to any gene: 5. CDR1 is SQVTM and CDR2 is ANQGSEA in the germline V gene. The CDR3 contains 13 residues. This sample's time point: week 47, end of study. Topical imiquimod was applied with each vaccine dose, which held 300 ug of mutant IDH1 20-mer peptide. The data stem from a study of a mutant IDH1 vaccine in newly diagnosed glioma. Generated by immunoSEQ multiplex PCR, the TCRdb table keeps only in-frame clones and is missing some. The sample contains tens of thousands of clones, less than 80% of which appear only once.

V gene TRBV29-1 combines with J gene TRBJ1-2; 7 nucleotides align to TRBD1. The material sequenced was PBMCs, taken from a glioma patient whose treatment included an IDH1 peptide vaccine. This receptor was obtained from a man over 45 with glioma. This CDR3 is CSVPDRLNYGYTF. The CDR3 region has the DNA TGCAGCGTCCCGGACAGGCTTAACTATGGCTACACCTTC. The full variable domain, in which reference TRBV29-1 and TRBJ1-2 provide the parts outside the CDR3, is SAVISQKPSRDICQRGTSLTIQCQVDSQVTMMFWYRQQPGQSLTLIATANQGSEATYESGFVIDKFPISRPNLTFSTLTVSNMSPEDSSIYLCSVPDRLNYGYTFGSGTRLTVV.